This T cell receptor (beta chain) was documented in a study of blood T cell repertoires in COVID-19. At the level of the study: Acute and convalescent COVID-19 specimens originated in the United States, Italy and Spain. T cells, B-cell-depleted T cells, or PBMCs supplied cDNA or gDNA.

Sequenced by immunoSEQ multiplex PCR; TCRdb stores in-frame clones only, minus some. The data hold 250,000 to 300,000 clones, with about nine tenths observed a single time. CDR3 length: 13 amino acids. Trimming shortened V by 4 bases and J by 2 bases, and 7 bases separated the two germline ends. Germline V gene lookup returns CDR1 LGHDT and CDR2 YNNKEL (reference sequence). The sequencing sample was made of PBMCs or T cells enriched from blood (not recorded which). The rearrangement uses TRBV3-1 (or the pseudogene TRBV3-2) and TRBJ2-3; D may be TRBD2 (6 bases). This receptor was identified in a woman in her thirties or forties who had recovered from COVID-19. The CDR3 protein is CASSRRDTDTQYF. The CDR3 nucleotides are TGTGCCAGCAGCCGGCGGGACACAGATACGCAGTATTTT.